These 2 T cell receptor beta chains were sequenced from one sample in a study of T cell responses to AZD1222 COVID-19 vaccine. Clones were sequenced by immunoSEQ multiplex PCR, and TCRdb holds only the in-frame ones, with some missing. The sample has just under 95,000 clones, around nine tenths seen once. The sequences come from peripheral blood, collected on day 0 of AZD1222 vaccination. All receptors derive from an adult in good health.

The rearrangement joins TRBV15 to TRBJ1-1, with D hard to call. CDR1 is LNHNV, CDR2 YYDKDF, per germline (reference sequence). This CDR3 has 13 amino acids. V was shortened by 0 bases and J by 5 bases, with 7 bases between the two germline ends. CDR3 sequence (DNA): TGTGCCACCAGCAGAGATCGATGGACTGAAGCTTTCTTT. This codes for CATSRDRWTEAFF.

DNA of the CDR3: TGTGCCATCAGTGAGTCGGGGGACGAGCAGTACTTC. Its protein product is CAISESGDEQYF. The chain joins TRBV10-3 to TRBJ2-7, with D possibly being TRBD1 or TRBD2 (5 bases each). Trimming shortened V by 0 bases and J by 5 bases, and 5 bases separated the two germline ends. This CDR3 contains 12 residues. Looked up from germline, CDR1 is ENHRY and CDR2 is SYGVKD.